This T cell receptor beta chain was captured by sequencing in a study of cytomegalovirus exposure and HLA in healthy donors. Whole-study context: Findings of an earlier analysis included roughly 110 million unique TCR beta sequences from 190 million or so T cells. Findings and caveats of the study: In a later analysis, at a false discovery rate of 0.05, fewer than 20,000 TCR beta sequences were associated with HLA alleles. Several V segments, TRBV6-2 and TRBV6-3 among them, could not be told apart and were dropped. Across donors, most TCRs were seen rarely, yet some public ones were widespread.

The primer mix had 60 Vbeta and 13 Jbeta primers. The assay was immunoSEQ multiplex PCR, and TCRdb's table has in-frame clones only and misses some. The sample's table shows under 40,000 clones. CDR3 length equals 15 residues. CDR1 is SGDLS and CDR2 is YYNGEE in the germline V gene. V was pared by 0 bases and J by 5 bases, with 4 bases of the junction left unmatched. As for this clone: What it binds is unknown.

The sequence was obtained from a female donor in good health and CMV-seronegative. This sequence joins TRBV9 and TRBJ2-3, with 9 nucleotides matching TRBD2. The sample was PBMCs. DNA of the CDR3: TGTGCCAGCAGCGTAGGGCGGGGGGGCCAAGATACGCAGTATTTT. Protein sequence: CASSVGRGGQDTQYF.